This TCR beta chain was recovered during a study of T cells in Graves' hyperthyroidism and ophthalmopathy. Findings of the study overall: Ophthalmopathy onset followed model prediction by a median about six months. Ophthalmopathy was distinguished from stable hyperthyroidism by 13 V-J signatures.

With respect to this clonotype: What it recognizes is unknown. Given a much more abundant clone one base away, this may be a read error. No conserved phenylalanine or tryptophan is present at the end of the CDR3, so a read error is the likely explanation.

Using RNA transcripts as the source, TCR beta CDR3 regions were amplified. When the TCR CDR3 underwent first-round RT-PCR, the HTBI primer set was used. TCRdb ran MiXCR on the multiplex PCR reads and lists one entry per CDR3 protein. Altogether about 400,000 distinct CDR3 sequences are present, 20% to 25% being singletons, with the ten largest covering more than 60%. Germline trimming cut 0 bases from V and 2 bases from J; bases unmatched to any gene: 2. There are 15 residues in the CDR3. Germline CDR1 GTSNPN, CDR2 SVGIG (reference sequence). Diagnosis of hyperthyroidism was new in patients aged 18 to 65, and its duration was under 2 months.

Material for sequencing was blood. The TCR comes from a man aged 45-65 years with Graves' hyperthyroidism. V and J are TRBV30 and TRBJ2-1; 9 positions agree with TRBD2. In DNA form, the CDR3 reads TGTGCCTGGAGTGTAGGGACTAGCACCTACAATGAGCAGTTCCTC. Translated, it gives CAWSVGTSTYNEQFL.